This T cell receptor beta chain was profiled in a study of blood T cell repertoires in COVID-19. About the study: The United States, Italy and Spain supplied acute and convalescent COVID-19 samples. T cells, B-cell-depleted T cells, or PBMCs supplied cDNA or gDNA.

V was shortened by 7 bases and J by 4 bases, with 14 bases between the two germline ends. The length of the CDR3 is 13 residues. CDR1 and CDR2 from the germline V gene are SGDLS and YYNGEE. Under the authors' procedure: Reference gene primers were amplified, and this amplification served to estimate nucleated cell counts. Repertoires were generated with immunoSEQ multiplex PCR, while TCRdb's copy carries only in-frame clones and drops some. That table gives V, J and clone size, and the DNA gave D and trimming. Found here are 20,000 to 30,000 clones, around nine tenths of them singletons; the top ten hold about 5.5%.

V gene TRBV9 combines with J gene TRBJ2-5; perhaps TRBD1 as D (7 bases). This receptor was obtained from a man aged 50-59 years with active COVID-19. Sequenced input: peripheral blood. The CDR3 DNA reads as TGTGCCAGCGGGGGCAGGGGGGCAGAGACCCAGTACTTC. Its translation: CASGGRGAETQYF.